This passage covers 20 T cell receptor beta chains from one sample sequenced in a study of blood T cell repertoires in COVID-19. Generated by immunoSEQ multiplex PCR, the TCRdb table keeps only in-frame clones and is missing some. Among about 300,000 clones listed, just under 90% were seen once. Source material: peripheral blood. These receptors were collected from a woman in her twenties or thirties with COVID-19, enrolled during active disease.

The V gene is TRBV6-5, the J gene TRBJ2-6; D not resolved. The CDR3 contains 13 residues. CDR1 and CDR2 from the germline V gene are MNHEY and SVGAGI. Trimming pared 6 bases from V and 4 bases from J, leaving 7 bases between. The chain's CDR3 is CASRASGANVLTF. DNA of the CDR3: TGTGCCAGCAGGGCTTCGGGGGCCAACGTCCTGACTTTC.

The chain is built from TRBV6-5 and TRBJ2-3; TRBD2 is a possible D gene (5 bases). The CDR3 sequence is 12 residues long. Germline V lookup: CDR1 MNHEY, CDR2 SVGAGI. The ends were cut back, 5 bases at V and 5 bases at J, with 8 bases in the middle. CDR3 in amino acids: CASSRGGDTQYF. The CDR3 DNA sequence: TGTGCCAGCAGTCGCGGAGGAGATACGCAGTATTTT.

The chain's CDR3 is CASSFGTGLNEQFF. The CDR3 nucleotides read TGTGCCAGCAGCTTCGGGACTGGCCTTAATGAGCAGTTCTTC. The genes are TRBV13 and TRBJ2-1, with TRBD2 as a possible D gene (6 bases). Germline CDR1 is PRHDT and CDR2 is FYEKMQ (reference sequence). The CDR3 length is 14 residues. V lost 3 bases and J lost 7, with 13 bases in between.

V usage is TRBV28 and J usage is TRBJ2-5; D gene ambiguous. Deletions cut 3 bases from V and 5 bases from J, with 10 bases between. The CDR3 consists of 13 residues. Germline assignment: CDR1 MDHEN and CDR2 SYDVKM. Here the CDR3 reads CASSFGSVETQYF. The CDR3 region has the DNA TGTGCCAGCAGTTTTGGCTCCGTGGAGACCCAGTACTTC. The whole variable domain, remainder taken from reference TRBV28 and TRBJ2-5, is DVKVTQSSRYLVKRTGEKVFLECVQDMDHENMFWYRQDPGLGLRLIYFSYDVKMKEKGDIPEGYSVSREKKERFSLILESASTNQTSMYLCASSFGSVETQYFGPGTRLLVL.

The chain employs TRBV5-1 and TRBJ2-3; 11 nucleotides agree with TRBD1. Trimming cost V 7 bases and J 0 bases; bases outside gene matches: 4. This CDR3 has 15 residues. The germline V gene has CDR1 SGHRS and CDR2 YFSETQ. The CDR3 bases are TGCGCCAGCGGGACAGGGGGAATGAGCACAGATACGCAGTATTTT. Translation: CASGTGGMSTDTQYF.

V and J are TRBV6-1 and TRBJ1-1; tentative D call: TRBD1 (5 bases). With 1 base removed from V and 6 bases from J, the gap between germline ends came to 12 bases. This CDR3 is built from 14 residues. Germline CDR1 MNHNS, CDR2 SASEGT. The CDR3: CASSEVQGDSEAFF. The CDR3, as DNA: TGTGCCAGCAGTGAAGTCCAGGGTGACTCTGAAGCTTTCTTT.

This clone was counted between two and nine times. The rearrangement links TRBV10-2 to TRBJ1-1, with D tentatively TRBD1 (6 bases). The V gene lost 4 bases and the J gene lost 4 bases, with 13 bases spanning the gap. The germline gives CDR1 WSHSY, CDR2 SAAADI. The CDR3 is 14 residues long. The CDR3 DNA reads TGCGCCAGCAGTGTTGGCGGACAGAGCACTGAAGCTTTCTTT. It encodes CASSVGGQSTEAFF.

The chain carries TRBV10-1 and TRBJ1-5, with D maybe TRBD1 (5 bases). CDR3 length: 15 amino acids. V lost 6 bases, J lost 7 bases, and 19 bases lay in between. Germline V gene lookup returns CDR1 WNHNN and CDR2 SYGVQD (reference sequence). The CDR3 bases are TGCGCCAGCAGCGGGACTAAGGGAATGAAGCAGCCCCAGCATTTT. Translation: CASSGTKGMKQPQHF.

The genes are TRBV4-1 and TRBJ2-5, with TRBD1 identical over 11 bases. From germline, CDR1 is MGHRA and CDR2 YSYEKL. V was pared by 2 bases and J by 5 bases, with 4 bases of the junction left unmatched. The CDR3 runs 15 residues. The CDR3 sequence: CASSQWTGGVETQYF. The CDR3 DNA follows: TGCGCCAGCAGCCAATGGACAGGGGGCGTTGAGACCCAGTACTTC.

The chain links TRBV28 to TRBJ2-3; 10 nucleotides agree with TRBD2. V lost 4 bases, J lost 8 bases, and 9 bases stayed unmatched. The CDR3 spans 15 residues. The germline V gene has CDR1 MDHEN and CDR2 SYDVKM. The CDR3 DNA sequence: TGTGCCAGCAGTTACCCGAGCGGGGGGGCCTTTACGCAGTATTTT. Its protein is CASSYPSGGAFTQYF.

This clone occurred a few times. This chain uses TRBV28 with TRBJ1-1; the D is unclear. The germline gives CDR1 MDHEN, CDR2 SYDVKM. The CDR3 runs 11 residues. V was clipped by 3 bases and J by 7 bases, with 6 bases between them. CDR3 sequence (DNA): TGTGCCAGCAGTTTGGGAGGTGAAGCTTTCTTT. Protein sequence: CASSLGGEAFF. The variable domain in full, completed from reference TRBV28 and TRBJ1-1, reads DVKVTQSSRYLVKRTGEKVFLECVQDMDHENMFWYRQDPGLGLRLIYFSYDVKMKEKGDIPEGYSVSREKKERFSLILESASTNQTSMYLCASSLGGEAFFGQGTRLTVV.

CDR3 DNA: TGTGCCAGCAGGCCCACTATTGGGGCCCCCAATGAGCAGTTCTTC. Its protein is CASRPTIGAPNEQFF. This rearrangement joins TRBV6-5 to TRBJ2-1; perhaps TRBD1 as D (5 bases). V was shortened by 6 bases and J by 6 bases, with 18 bases between the two germline ends. The CDR3 contains 15 residues. Germline CDR1 reads MNHEY; CDR2 reads SVGAGI.

This chain links TRBV6-5 with TRBJ2-1; 7 bases map to TRBD1. The CDR3 totals 15 residues. J was trimmed by 5 bases and V by 6 bases; bases with no gene match: 10. Germline CDR1 and CDR2: MNHEY and SVGAGI. DNA for the CDR3: TGTGCCAGCAGCCCCAGGACAGGAGTAAACAATGAGCAGTTCTTC. It encodes CASSPRTGVNNEQFF.

V usage is TRBV5-4 and J usage is TRBJ2-1; TRBD2 agrees at 10 bases. Looked up from germline, CDR1 is SGHNT and CDR2 is YYREEE (reference sequence). V lost 0 bases, J lost 2 bases, and 5 bases stayed unmatched. This CDR3 has 17 residues. Here the CDR3 reads CASSLGASGGAYNEQFF. CDR3 DNA: TGTGCCAGCAGCTTGGGGGCCAGCGGGGGGGCCTACAATGAGCAGTTCTTC.

This clone was found once. The V and J genes are TRBV2 and TRBJ1-5, with 9 bases lining up with TRBD1. Germline assignment: CDR1 SNHLY and CDR2 FYNNEI. The V gene end was trimmed by 6 bases and the J gene end by 3 bases; junction bases not matched to a gene: 3. The length of the CDR3 is 14 residues. The DNA of the CDR3 is TGTGCCAGCAGCGGACAGGGGACCAATCAGCCCCAGCATTTT. Translating gives CASSGQGTNQPQHF.

The chain is built from TRBV18 and TRBJ1-2, with a tentative D call TRBD1 (5 bases). The CDR3 covers 15 residues. V lost 3 bases and J lost 4, with 15 bases in between. Germline-derived CDR1 and CDR2 are KGHSH and LQKENI. CDR3 in DNA: TGTGCCAGCTCACCGGACACCAAAGCGTCCTATGGCTACACCTTC. This gives the protein CASSPDTKASYGYTF.

This chain connects TRBV19 to TRBJ2-5, with 7 nucleotides matching TRBD1. This CDR3 comprises 14 residues. Germline lookup yields CDR1 LNHDA and CDR2 SQIVND (reference sequence). J lost 5 bases, V lost 7 bases, and 10 bases had no gene match. CDR3 residues: CASNPGATGETQYF. The CDR3 coding sequence is TGTGCCAGTAATCCAGGGGCGACAGGGGAGACCCAGTACTTC.

J is TRBJ1-6 and V is TRBV2; unclear D gene. Germline loops: CDR1 SNHLY, CDR2 FYNNEI. The CDR3 loop spans 14 amino acids. V was clipped by 6 bases and J by 0 bases, with 6 bases between them. In DNA, the CDR3 is TGTGCCAGCAGGTGGAGCTCCTATAATTCACCCCTCCACTTT. Translated, it gives CASRWSSYNSPLHF.

The V gene is TRBV11-3, the J gene TRBJ1-1; possible D gene TRBD1, 6 bases. CDR3 length equals 13 residues. The ends were cut back, 3 bases at V and 5 bases at J, with 10 bases in the middle. Germline V lookup: CDR1 SGHNT, CDR2 YENEEA. In DNA, the CDR3 is TGTGCCAGCAGCTTCCAAAGGGGGACTGAAGCTTTCTTT. Protein sequence: CASSFQRGTEAFF. The full variable domain, with the rest looked up from reference TRBV11-3 and TRBJ1-1, is EAGVVQSPRYKIIEKKQPVAFWCNPISGHNTLYWYLQNLGQGPELLIRYENEEAVDDSQLPKDRFSAERLKGVDSTLKIQPAELGDSAVYLCASSFQRGTEAFFGQGTRLTVV.

This sequence joins TRBV19 and TRBJ1-5; possibly TRBD1 for D (6 bases). The CDR3 totals 14 residues. V shed 3 bases and J shed 6 bases, with 12 bases lying between them. Germline CDR1 LNHDA, CDR2 SQIVND (reference sequence). The CDR3 nucleotides are TGTGCCAGTAGTATTAGCAGGGGCCGTCAGCCCCAGCATTTT. Translated, it gives CASSISRGRQPQHF. The full variable domain, completed using reference TRBV19 and TRBJ1-5, is DGGITQSPKYLFRKEGQNVTLSCEQNLNHDAMYWYRQDPGQGLRLIYYSQIVNDFQKGDIAEGYSVSREKKESFPLTVTSAQKNPTAFYLCASSISRGRQPQHFGDGTRLSIL.